This TCR beta chain was recovered during a study of T cell repertoires in cytomegalovirus infection. Germline V lookup: CDR1 LNHDA, CDR2 SQIVND (reference sequence). The CDR3 has 16 residues. V lost 4 bases to trimming and J lost 2 bases, with 15 bases between them. About this clonotype itself: Its antigen is still unknown.

TCRdb passed the reads through MiXCR, listing each CDR3 protein once. The sample holds 650,000 to 850,000 distinct CDR3 sequences, 25% to 30% seen once. V is TRBV19 and J is TRBJ1-5, with D possibly TRBD1 on 6 matching bases. This material consisted of cultured CD8+ T cells from PBMCs, taken from culture after CMV antigen stimulation. This clonotype originated in a human donor in good health (CMV status not recorded). Some clones in this sample may be carry-over from other donors' samples. CDR3 protein: CASSRRTEGRNQPQHF. Here the CDR3 DNA reads TGTGCCAGTAGTAGGCGGACAGAGGGGCGCAATCAGCCCCAGCATTTT.